What follows is one TCR beta chain and its context. The sample belongs to a study of blood T cell repertoires in COVID-19. Turning to the study itself: Collection of acute and convalescent COVID-19 samples took place in the United States, Italy and Spain. PBMCs, B-cell-depleted T cells, or T cells were the source of the cDNA or gDNA that made up the material.

The germline V gene has CDR1 ENHRY and CDR2 SYGVKD. V shed 6 bases and J shed 6 bases, with 14 bases lying between them. The CDR3 is made up of 13 amino acids. Authors' processing steps: Reference gene primer amplification gave nucleated cell count estimates. Repertoires were generated with immunoSEQ multiplex PCR, while TCRdb's copy carries only in-frame clones and drops some. V and J calls and clone size follow that table, whereas D and trimming were derived from the DNA. Of almost 400,000 clones in the sample, about 90% are singletons; the top ten hold 2% to 2.5%. Sequencing was done on a sample of peripheral blood. The receptor was isolated from a woman aged 55-75 years with COVID-19, enrolled during active disease. The chain couples TRBV10-3 to TRBJ1-2, with a tentative D call TRBD1 (5 bases). CDR3 residues: CAIRDRGRNGYTF. The CDR3 DNA sequence: TGTGCCATCAGGGACCGGGGGAGAAATGGCTACACCTTC.